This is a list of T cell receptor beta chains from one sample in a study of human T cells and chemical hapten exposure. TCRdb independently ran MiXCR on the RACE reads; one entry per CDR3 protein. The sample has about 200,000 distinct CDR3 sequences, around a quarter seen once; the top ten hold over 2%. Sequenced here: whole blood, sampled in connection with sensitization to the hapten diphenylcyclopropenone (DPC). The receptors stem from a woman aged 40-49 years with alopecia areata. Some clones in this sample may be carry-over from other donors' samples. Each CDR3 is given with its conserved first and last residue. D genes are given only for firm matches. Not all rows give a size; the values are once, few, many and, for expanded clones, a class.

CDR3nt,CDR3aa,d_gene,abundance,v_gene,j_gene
TGCGCCAGCAGCTTGGCAGGACAGGGCGATGAAAAACTGTTTTTT,CASSLAGQGDEKLFF,TRBD1,many,TRBV5-1,TRBJ1-4
TGCAGTGCTGTCCCCCGGGGCACTGAAGCTTTCTTT,CSAVPRGTEAFF,NA,NA,TRBV20-1,TRBJ1-1
TGTGCCAGCAGACGGGACGCAACCTACGAGCAGTACTTC,CASRRDATYEQYF,NA,NA,TRBV2,TRBJ2-7
TGTGCCAGCAGCCTGGGGACAGGTCGACCGGCTTTCTTT,CASSLGTGRPAFF,TRBD1,few,TRBV9,TRBJ1-1
TGTGCCATCAGTGAGTCCGAGGTAGGGGTTTCGACTGAAGCTTTCTTT,CAISESEVGVSTEAFF,NA,NA,TRBV10-3,TRBJ1-1
TGTGCCAGCACGGGACAGATCTCACTTAATTCACCCCTCCACTTT,CASTGQISLNSPLHF,TRBD1,NA,TRBV2,TRBJ1-6
TGTGCCAGCAGCTTAGCGCGGGGGCTGGAGCTGTTTTTT,CASSLARGLELFF,NA,NA,TRBV7-2,TRBJ2-2
TGTGCCAGCAGCTTATACAGTAACAATCAGCCCCAGCATTTT,CASSLYSNNQPQHF,NA,few,TRBV7-2,TRBJ1-5
TGTGCCAGCAGTACCCCGAGGGGGCAAGGGAACACTGAAGCTTTCTTT,CASSTPRGQGNTEAFF,TRBD1,NA,TRBV6-5,TRBJ1-1
TGTGCCAGCAGCCAAGATGAAATTCAGCCCCAGCATTTT,CASSQDEIQPQHF,NA,few,TRBV3-1,TRBJ1-5
TGTGCCAGCAGCCCCTGGGACACCCAAGAGACCCAGTACTTC,CASSPWDTQETQYF,NA,NA,TRBV3-1,TRBJ2-5
TGTGCCAGCAGACAGACCACCTTGGTTAAGGAGACCCAGTACTTC,CASRQTTLVKETQYF,NA,NA,TRBV6-1,TRBJ2-5
TGTGCCAGCAGTGAGAGCGGGAGACGAGAGCAGTTCTTC,CASSESGRREQFF,TRBD2,NA,TRBV6-2/TRBV6-3,TRBJ2-1
TGCGCCAGCAGCTTGAACGGGAGGTCAGATACGCAGTATTTT,CASSLNGRSDTQYF,TRBD2,many,TRBV5-1,TRBJ2-3
TGCAGTGCTGACTCAGGGGAAGGGGGGGAAAAACTGTTTTTT,CSADSGEGGEKLFF,NA,many,TRBV20-1,TRBJ1-4
TGTGCCAGCTCAACCGGTAGGAACACTGAAGCTTTCTTT,CASSTGRNTEAFF,NA,NA,TRBV18,TRBJ1-1
TGTGCCAGCGGTGGTTTCCTTAACACCGGGGAGCTGTTTTTT,CASGGFLNTGELFF,NA,NA,TRBV3-1,TRBJ2-2
TGTGCCAGCAGCTTCTCCCCAGGGCGCGAAGGGACCCAGTACTTC,CASSFSPGREGTQYF,NA,few,TRBV5-6,TRBJ2-5
TGTGCCAGCAGCCAAGACCCCCCTGGCAATACCGGGGAGCTGTTTTTT,CASSQDPPGNTGELFF,NA,NA,TRBV4-2,TRBJ2-2
TGTGCCAGCAGTTTATCGGGGGGGAATGAAAAACTGTTTTTT,CASSLSGGNEKLFF,NA,few,TRBV12-3/TRBV12-4,TRBJ1-4
TGTGCCAGCAGCTTGGCCGGGGCAGCCGGCTACACCTTC,CASSLAGAAGYTF,NA,NA,TRBV5-6,TRBJ1-2
TGCGCCAGCAGTCTCCGGGACAGCTCCTACGAGCAGTACTTC,CASSLRDSSYEQYF,TRBD1,NA,TRBV23-1,TRBJ2-7
TGTGCCAGCAGTTCATCAACTGGGGCCAACGTCCTGACTTTC,CASSSSTGANVLTF,NA,NA,TRBV28,TRBJ2-6
TGTGCCACCACCCGGTGGACTGGGGAGAATACGCAGTATTTT,CATTRWTGENTQYF,NA,once,TRBV9,TRBJ2-3
TGTGCCAGCAGCCCGGGGACAGAAAACATTCAGTACTTC,CASSPGTENIQYF,TRBD1,NA,TRBV5-4,TRBJ2-4
TGTGCCAGCATGGAGGGACAGAGGCCTTACAATGAGCAGTTCTTC,CASMEGQRPYNEQFF,NA,NA,TRBV21-1,TRBJ2-1
TGTGCCAGCAGGCATAGACAGACGACCTCTAACTATGGCTACACCTTC,CASRHRQTTSNYGYTF,NA,many,TRBV2,TRBJ1-2
TGTGCCACCAGTGATTTGCCCCTTGCCCGCGGACAGACAAACACCGGGGAGCTGTTTTTT,CATSDLPLARGQTNTGELFF,NA,NA,TRBV24-1,TRBJ2-2
TGTGCCAGCAGAGGGGGGTCCGGGTCCAGGGAGACCCAGTACTTC,CASRGGSGSRETQYF,NA,NA,TRBV28,TRBJ2-5
TGTGCCAGCTCACTCGACAGGGGGTCGAATGAGCAGTTCTTC,CASSLDRGSNEQFF,TRBD1,many,TRBV18,TRBJ2-1
TGCAGCGTTGAAGTCACCGGGAGGCCCTACGAGCAGTACTTC,CSVEVTGRPYEQYF,TRBD2,NA,TRBV29-1,TRBJ2-7
TGTGCCATCACATTAGCGGGAATAGGAGATACGCAGTATTTT,CAITLAGIGDTQYF,TRBD2,NA,TRBV10-3,TRBJ2-3
TGCGCCAGCAGCTTGGGGGACAGGACATCCTACGAGCAGTACTTC,CASSLGDRTSYEQYF,TRBD1,few,TRBV5-1,TRBJ2-7
TGCAGTGCTAGGAGGGTTAGCGGGAGGACCTACAATGAGCAGTTCTTC,CSARRVSGRTYNEQFF,TRBD2,few,TRBV20-1,TRBJ2-1
TGTGCCAGCAGCCCGGCGACAGGGAGAAACATTCAGTACTTC,CASSPATGRNIQYF,TRBD1,NA,TRBV5-5,TRBJ2-4
TGTGCCACCAGCAGAGCCCCCCCCGGGGGACTCAAAAACATTCAGTACTTC,CATSRAPPGGLKNIQYF,NA,few,TRBV15,TRBJ2-4
TGTGCCACCAGCAGAGGAGACAGGGTCGGGGCCTACGAGCAGTACTTC,CATSRGDRVGAYEQYF,TRBD1,NA,TRBV15,TRBJ2-7
TGTGCCAGCAGCCGACGACTAGCATATTACTACGAGCAGTACTTC,CASSRRLAYYYEQYF,TRBD2,NA,TRBV5-6,TRBJ2-7
TGTGCCAGCTCTCCACAGGCTGGGGAGACCCAGTACTTC,CASSPQAGETQYF,NA,few,TRBV18,TRBJ2-5
TGCGCCAGCAGCCAAGGCGGGGCTAGCGGGAGGAGCAACGAGCAGTACTTC,CASSQGGASGRSNEQYF,TRBD2,NA,TRBV4-3,TRBJ2-7
TGTGCCAGCAGCCCGAGGGGGCGGGACACCGGGGAGCTGTTTTTT,CASSPRGRDTGELFF,TRBD1,NA,TRBV5-4,TRBJ2-2
TGCAGTGCTAGAGATAGTCGGGGCGGGTACGAGCAGTACTTC,CSARDSRGGYEQYF,NA,NA,TRBV20-1,TRBJ2-7
TGCAGCGTTGAGTTTGTGACTAACGAAGCTTTCTTT,CSVEFVTNEAFF,NA,NA,TRBV29-1,TRBJ1-1
TGTGCCACCAGTGATTGGGCTGGGCGGGATTCCTACAATGAGCAGTTCTTC,CATSDWAGRDSYNEQFF,NA,NA,TRBV24-1,TRBJ2-1
TGTGCCAGCAGTTGGGCGGGAGAAGAGACCCAGTACTTC,CASSWAGEETQYF,TRBD2,NA,TRBV12-3/TRBV12-4,TRBJ2-5
TGTGCCAGCAGCTCAAGAAGTGCGTACGCCTACAATGAGCAGTTCTTC,CASSSRSAYAYNEQFF,NA,NA,TRBV11-3,TRBJ2-1
TGTGCCAGCAGCGTAGGAGTCAGCAGTGGGGCCCAGTACTTC,CASSVGVSSGAQYF,NA,few,TRBV9,TRBJ2-5
TGTGCCAGCAGCCCAGCGCCAGGGGGGGAGCAGTACTTC,CASSPAPGGEQYF,NA,few,TRBV6-2/TRBV6-3,TRBJ2-7
TGCAGCGGGAGACAGGGGTACGAGCAGTACTTC,CSGRQGYEQYF,TRBD1,few,TRBV29-1,TRBJ2-7
TGTGCCAGCAGCCCGATGACTAGCGGTACGACGGGGGAGACCCAGTACTTC,CASSPMTSGTTGETQYF,TRBD2,few,TRBV3-1,TRBJ2-5
TGTGCCAGCAGCTCCGGGATAGGAGCAAAGTTCTTC,CASSSGIGAKFF,NA,NA,TRBV7-3,TRBJ2-1
TGCAGTGCTAGACCCCGGGCCCCTAATTCACCCCTCCACTTT,CSARPRAPNSPLHF,NA,few,TRBV20-1,TRBJ1-6
TGTGCCAGCAGTGCTACAACCTTTGACACAGATACGCAGTATTTT,CASSATTFDTDTQYF,NA,many,TRBV2,TRBJ2-3
TGTGCCAGCAGCTCCAGACAGGATAGCGGCTACACCTTC,CASSSRQDSGYTF,NA,few,TRBV7-8,TRBJ1-2
TGTGCCAGCAGCCAAAACAGACAAGAATACAATGAGCAGTTCTTC,CASSQNRQEYNEQFF,NA,few,TRBV7-2,TRBJ2-1